Sequencing of this TCR beta chain was carried out in a study of T cells expressing NK-cell markers (dated by TCRdb to the early 2020s). Context from the whole study: Three sorted T-cell subsets (CD3+CD56+NKG2C+, CD3+CD56+NKG2C- and CD3+CD56-NKG2C+) from roughly 8 donors had their TCR beta-chain repertoires profiled. Of the eight sequenced donors, seven were found to be HCMV-seropositive and one was found to be HCMV-seronegative. Libraries were sequenced as 2 x 150 bp reads on Illumina HiSeq 2000/2500, MiSeq or NextSeq. The eight sequenced donors were randomly selected healthy volunteers, three men and five women.

Overall results and qualifications from the work: For 6 or 7 donors, the dominant CD3+CD56+NKG2C+ clonotypes were among the top 10 CD8+ clonotypes and accounted for about 1.0-7.0% of CD8+ T cells. Whether the expanded NKG2C-expressing T cell clones were specific for HCMV antigens was left unclear. Those dominant clonotypes were again the most abundant among CD3+CD56-NKG2C+ cells in several donors, at about 25-65%.

A commercial ELISA kit detecting HCMV-specific IgG in serum was used to determine HCMV serostatus. Ficoll density gradient centrifugation was used to isolate peripheral blood mononuclear cells from blood. CDR1 and CDR2 are drawn from the germline V gene (reference sequence): SEHNR, FQNEAQ. The CDR3 runs 15 residues from the cysteine to the phenylalanine. Nucleotide data are not available. Comments on this clonotype: What this receptor recognizes is not known.

The sequencing machine was an Illumina HiSeq 2000. TCR beta cDNA libraries were prepared using 5'RACE template switching, which introduced a universal primer site and unique molecular identifiers. Priming for cDNA synthesis came from the TCR beta constant segment, and two successive PCR amplification steps followed. Regarding the original processing steps: Reads were demultiplexed and grouped by UMI with MIGEC, and clonotypes were assembled and quantified with MiTCR. To remove erroneous sequences, TCR cDNA sequences were retained only when supported by two or more reads. The tcR package was used for downstream repertoire analysis, and clonotypes were matched between fractions using CDR3 nucleotide sequence together with V segment. VDJmatch was used to annotate antigen specificity against VDJdb, with one amino acid substitution in CDR3 permitted. Following reprocessing of the reads by TCRdb, the data hold one row per CDR3 protein sequence and no DNA is available. TCRdb's processing, not the study's, gives the V and J calls here. The sample's clone listing holds about 430,000 distinct CDR3 sequences. 1.4% of the sample is taken by the ten largest.

Sequences were obtained from blood T cells: a sorted CD56 or NKG2C T cell subset, CD4+ or CD8+ T cells, or bulk PBMC T cells (not recorded which). The source is a woman aged 45-65 years in good health. Donor details come from another sample of the same person, matched by shared clones. The V and J segments used are TRBV7-9 and TRBJ2-1; TCRdb's D call of TRBD1 is untestable without DNA. The CDR3 region reads CASRPDRGRINEQFF.